This entry lists 18 T cell receptor beta chains sequenced from one sample in a study of cytomegalovirus exposure and HLA in healthy donors. Both 60 Vbeta primers and 13 Jbeta primers went into the PCR. Profiled with immunoSEQ multiplex PCR; TCRdb holds only in-frame clones, not every one. Of more than 100,000 clones listed, more than 60% are singletons. The sample was PBMCs. All receptors derive from a woman under 30 in good health and CMV-seronegative.

This rearrangement joins TRBV4-1 to TRBJ2-1; D uncertain. The germline V and J ends were trimmed by 0 bases and 0 bases, with 3 bases remaining between them. CDR1 MGHRA and CDR2 YSYEKL come from the germline V gene. This CDR3 contains 14 residues. Here the CDR3 reads CASSQESSYNEQFF. CDR3 nucleotide sequence: TGCGCCAGCAGCCAAGAGAGCTCCTACAATGAGCAGTTCTTC.

In its sample, this clone was seen once. The V and J genes are TRBV5-1 and TRBJ2-7, with D possibly being TRBD1 (6 bases). CDR1 is SGHRS and CDR2 is YFSETQ in the germline V gene. This CDR3 has 15 amino acids. Trimming removed 4 bases from V and 2 bases from J, with 16 bases in between. CDR3 amino acids: CASSQDRYSTYEQYF. The CDR3 DNA sequence: TGCGCCAGCAGCCAGGACAGATACTCAACCTACGAGCAGTACTTC.

The V and J genes are TRBV5-6 and TRBJ1-5, with unresolved D. The length of the CDR3 is 13 residues. V dropped 4 bases and J dropped 3 bases, with 8 bases sitting between them. The germline V gene has CDR1 SGHDT and CDR2 YYEEEE. The CDR3 loop is CASSRGPNQPQHF. The CDR3 coding sequence is TGTGCCAGCAGCCGAGGCCCCAATCAGCCCCAGCATTTT.

The chain is built from TRBV7-2 and TRBJ1-4; 7 bases match TRBD1. There are 14 residues in the CDR3. Germline V gene sequence: CDR1 SGHTA, CDR2 FQGNSA. Trimming cost V 4 bases and J 7 bases; bases outside gene matches: 6. CDR3: CASSSSRDSEKLFF. The CDR3 nucleotides read TGTGCCAGCAGCTCGTCTCGGGACAGTGAAAAACTGTTTTTT.

CDR3 amino acids: CASGLGVAGDPNTQYF. DNA for the CDR3: TGTGCTAGTGGTTTGGGAGTAGCGGGAGATCCCAATACGCAGTATTTT. The gene calls are TRBV12-5 and TRBJ2-3; 9 bases fit TRBD2. In germline, CDR1 is LGHNT, CDR2 FRNRAP. V shed 1 base and J 7 bases; nucleotides not matched to a gene: 9. CDR3 size: 16 residues.

The rearrangement joins TRBV4-1 to TRBJ2-1, with TRBD2 matching 12 bases. The CDR3 runs 15 residues. The V gene end was trimmed by 5 bases and the J gene end by 4 bases; junction bases not matched to a gene: 3. The germline V gene has CDR1 MGHRA and CDR2 YSYEKL. In nucleotides, the CDR3 is TGCGCCAGCAGCATGACTAGCGGGGGATACAATGAGCAGTTCTTC. It codes for CASSMTSGGYNEQFF.

This clone appeared a single time. J is TRBJ2-4 and V is TRBV7-9; TRBD1 matches 7 bases. The CDR3 extends over 15 amino acids. The V and J ends lost 5 bases and 6 bases, in that order; junction bases with no gene match: 10. The germline gives CDR1 SEHNR, CDR2 FQNEAQ (reference sequence). CDR3 nucleotide sequence: TGTGCCAGCAGCCCCACCGAAGGGGGCGCAAACATTCAGTACTTC. As protein: CASSPTEGGANIQYF. Full variable domain (rest looked up from reference TRBV7-9 and TRBJ2-4): DTGVSQNPRHKITKRGQNVTFRCDPISEHNRLYWYRQTLGQGPEFLTYFQNEAQLEKSRLLSDRFSAERPKGSFSTLEIQRTEQGDSAMYLCASSPTEGGANIQYFGAGTRLSVL.

The chain uses TRBV5-4 and TRBJ2-1, with 11 bases fitting TRBD2. This CDR3 spans 15 amino acids. The V segment lost 4 bases and the J segment 3 bases; nucleotides outside the gene matches: 3. Germline-derived CDR1 and CDR2 are SGHNT and YYREEE (reference sequence). CDR3 sequence reads: CASSAGLADYNEQFF. DNA for the CDR3: TGTGCCAGCAGCGCGGGACTAGCGGACTACAATGAGCAGTTCTTC.

This CDR3 reads CASSLAAGRKGANEQFF. In DNA, the CDR3 is TGTGCCAGCAGCTTGGCGGCAGGGCGAAAGGGGGCCAATGAGCAGTTCTTC. The rearrangement links TRBV5-4 to TRBJ2-1, with 7 bases identical to TRBD1. The CDR3 runs to 17 residues. Germline CDR1 reads SGHNT; CDR2 reads YYREEE (reference sequence). The trim removed 0 bases at V and 6 bases at J, leaving 12 bases unmatched.

The chain employs TRBV5-4 and TRBJ2-3; perhaps TRBD2 as D (6 bases). The CDR3 is 16 amino acids. Germline CDR1 reads SGHNT; CDR2 reads YYREEE (reference sequence). The ends were cut back, 1 base at V and 1 base at J, with 13 bases in the middle. CDR3 sequence reads: CASSLIRGVGTDTQYF. In nucleotides, the CDR3 is TGTGCCAGCAGCTTGATTCGCGGGGTGGGCACAGATACGCAGTATTTT.

V usage is TRBV6-5 and J usage is TRBJ2-6, with D unclear. The CDR3 extends over 14 amino acids. With 4 bases removed from V and 4 bases from J, the gap between germline ends came to 8 bases. Per the germline V gene, CDR1 is MNHEY and CDR2 is SVGAGI. The CDR3 bases are TGTGCCAGCAGTTCTCCTAGAGGGGCCAACGTCCTGACTTTC. Encoded protein: CASSSPRGANVLTF.

The chain employs TRBV6-1 and TRBJ2-5; 8 positions match TRBD2. The DNA end is more similar to TRBJ2-7, so the J call may be wrong. The germline CDR1 and CDR2 sequences are MNHNS and SASEGT. CDR3 length: 15 amino acids. As DNA, the CDR3 is TGTGCCAGCAGTGCCGTAGCGGGACCTTCCTACGAGCAGTACTTC. Amino acid sequence: CASSAVAGPSYEQYF.

This chain connects TRBV14 to TRBJ2-7; D call uncertain. Germline CDR1 reads SGHDN; CDR2 reads FVKESK. The CDR3 sequence is 14 residues long. The V and J ends lost 1 base and 0 bases respectively, with 7 bases between them. CDR3 region: CASSQGTTSYEQYF. The CDR3 bases are TGTGCCAGCAGCCAAGGCACAACCTCCTACGAGCAGTACTTC. Full variable domain (missing parts from reference TRBV14 and TRBJ2-7): EAGVTQFPSHSVIEKGQTVTLRCDPISGHDNLYWYRRVMGKEIKFLLHFVKESKQDESGMPNNRFLAERTGGTYSTLKVQPAELEDSGVYFCASSQGTTSYEQYFGPGTRLTVT.

The table lists this clone with a count of one. J is TRBJ2-6 and V is TRBV5-1; 8 positions match TRBD1. V shed 4 bases and J 3 bases; nucleotides not matched to a gene: 9. CDR3 length: 17 residues. Germline CDR1 and CDR2: SGHRS and YFSETQ. This CDR3 reads CASSPPWTGFGANVLTF. CDR3 nucleotide sequence: TGCGCCAGCAGCCCACCGTGGACAGGGTTTGGGGCCAACGTCCTGACTTTC.

This clone was seen only once. The V and J genes are TRBV5-1 and TRBJ2-2, with TRBD2 identical over 9 bases. V lost 3 bases, J lost 7 bases, and 7 bases stayed unmatched. The CDR3 is made up of 15 amino acids. The germline CDR1 and CDR2 sequences are SGHRS and YFSETQ. The CDR3 loop reads CASSSSGNRNGELFF. The DNA of the CDR3 is TGCGCCAGCAGCTCTAGCGGGAATAGAAACGGGGAGCTGTTTTTT.

This rearrangement joins TRBV6-5 to TRBJ2-5, with 7 nucleotides matching TRBD1. V trimming: 6 bases; J trimming: 2 bases; junction bases outside the gene matches: 3. Germline lookup yields CDR1 MNHEY and CDR2 SVGAGI. This CDR3 has 13 residues. The CDR3 sequence is CASRRDRQETQYF. The CDR3 nucleotides read TGTGCCAGCAGAAGGGACAGACAAGAGACCCAGTACTTC.

The genes are TRBV30 and TRBJ2-5; D gene ambiguous. The CDR3 is 13 residues long. Trimming stripped 0 bases from V and 2 bases from J, with 7 bases between. Germline V gene data show CDR1 as GTSNPN and CDR2 as SVGIG (reference sequence). CDR3 bases: TGTGCCTGGAGTGTTGTCGGGCAAGAGACCCAGTACTTC. It encodes CAWSVVGQETQYF.

The chain links TRBV30 to TRBJ2-4; 7 bases match TRBD1. Germline lookup yields CDR1 GTSNPN and CDR2 SVGIG (reference sequence). V trimming: 0 bases; J trimming: 9 bases; junction bases outside the gene matches: 11. This CDR3 comprises 15 residues. The CDR3 DNA is TGTGCCTGGAGTGTACAAAAGGGGGCCGGCGTCATTCAGTACTTC. Translated, it gives CAWSVQKGAGVIQYF.